The 2 T cell receptor beta chains given below trace back to one sample, sequenced in a study of blood T cell repertoires in COVID-19. The data were produced by immunoSEQ multiplex PCR, yet TCRdb's version contains in-frame clones alone and is incomplete. The data show more than 200,000 clones, around 92% seen once. Material for sequencing was PBMCs or T cells enriched from blood (not recorded which). These receptors originate from a woman younger than 45 with acute COVID-19.

The gene calls are TRBV2 and TRBJ2-1; 12 nucleotides agree with TRBD2. The germline CDR1 and CDR2 sequences are SNHLY and FYNNEI. CDR3 size: 15 residues. V gave up 5 bases and J gave up 8 bases; unmatched junction bases: 7. The CDR3 is CASSPLAGGRDEQFF. Written as DNA, the CDR3 is TGTGCCAGCAGTCCACTAGCGGGGGGCAGAGATGAGCAGTTCTTC.

This clone has just a few counts. The chain joins TRBV6-5 to TRBJ2-3; a weak D match, TRBD1 (6 bases). Germline V gives CDR1 MNHEY, CDR2 SVGAGI. The CDR3 totals 15 residues. V shed 5 bases and J shed 1 base, with 13 bases lying between them. The CDR3 nucleotides read TGTGCCAGCAGTCCCCAGGGGACCCGCACAGATACGCAGTATTTT. Its translation is CASSPQGTRTDTQYF.